The entry below gives a single T cell receptor (beta chain) sequence along with its context. Its antigen remains unidentified. No base-level quality is on record; no much larger clone is a single base apart. These data are taken from a study of T cell repertoires in cytomegalovirus infection (dated by TCRdb to between 2018 and 2020). For context, the study as a whole: The peptide stimulations were aimed at well-studied HLA-B-restricted epitopes as well as recently identified HLA-C-restricted CMV epitopes, whose presentation resists viral immunomodulation. Donor HLA type was relevant to the analysis, because carriage of CMV infection together with the matching HLA type was indicated by public TCR beta signatures.

Instrument on record: Illumina HiSeq 1500. TCRdb took the public reads, trimmed them with fastp at Q25, ran MiXCR for clone calling and kept in-frame beta chains. Rows matching on CDR3 protein sequence are summarized as one entry with the most common DNA and genes. This sample comprises around 100,000 distinct CDR3 sequences, around 40% of them detected only once. The ten largest clones take up roughly 70% of the sample. Interpreted using the paper, the treatment or condition label stands for: in vitro stimulation with specific CMV peptide epitopes to enrich CMV-specific T cells. V is trimmed back by 2 bases and J by 2 bases, and the junction contains 5 bases that no gene match accounts for. Inclusive of the bounding cysteine and phenylalanine, the CDR3 is 16 residues long. Left in the record is the CDR3 DNA by itself, 48 bases read in frame from the first base. Study-level results and caveats: Cumulative frequency of public TCR beta family members discriminated carriers of CMV infection plus the relevant HLA type in this cohort and an independent 352-donor cohort. The ex vivo response was dominated by HLA-C-restricted CMV-specific TCR beta clonotypes, which also provided the single most frequent clonotype in two of eight donors.

The V gene is TRBV12-3 or TRBV12-4 and the J gene is TRBJ1-5; TRBD1 agrees with 8 junctional bases. This clonotype originated in a human donor in good health (CMV status not recorded). Some clones in this sample may be carry-over from other donors' samples. The source was CD8+ T cells from cultured PBMCs, collected from culture after CMV antigen stimulation. The DNA is TGTGCCAGCAGTTTAAGGACAGGGACGGGCAATCAGCCCCAGCATTTT. Its protein product is CASSLRTGTGNQPQHF.